The 12 T cell receptor beta chains listed next were all sequenced from one sample in a study of cytomegalovirus exposure and HLA in healthy donors. Primers: 60 Vbeta forward and 13 Jbeta reverse. Sequencing was performed with immunoSEQ multiplex PCR; in TCRdb, only in-frame clones are kept and a portion is missing. This table has around 220,000 clones, 70% to 85% appearing once. The specimen was PBMCs. All receptors come from a girl between 2 and 10 years old in good health and CMV-seronegative.

The chain recombines TRBV7-2 with TRBJ2-2; 11 nucleotides match TRBD2. The V gene's germline CDR1 is SGHTA and CDR2 FQGNSA. V dropped 5 bases and J dropped 6; count of bases not matched to a gene: 5. The CDR3 consists of 15 residues. The CDR3 coding sequence is TGTGCCAGCAGCCCAGGTAGCGGGAGGGCCGGGGAGCTGTTTTTT. Protein sequence: CASSPGSGRAGELFF.

The CDR3 reads CASSAEGTALHEQYF. CDR3 bases: TGTGCCAGTAGCGCCGAAGGGACTGCTCTCCACGAGCAGTACTTC. This rearrangement joins TRBV19 to TRBJ2-7, with D possibly TRBD2 on 6 matching bases. V lost 6 bases and J 5 bases, leaving 20 bases between the germline ends. Germline assignment: CDR1 LNHDA and CDR2 SQIVND (reference sequence). The CDR3 contains 15 residues.

This clone was detected a few times. The V gene is TRBV6-5, the J gene TRBJ2-1, with TRBD2 as a possible D gene (5 bases). Germline V CDR1 and CDR2: MNHEY, SVGAGI. V shed 6 bases and J shed 3 bases, with 9 bases lying between them. This CDR3 spans 13 amino acids. The CDR3 here is CASSTTSYNEQFF. In DNA, the CDR3 is TGTGCCAGCAGCACAACTAGCTACAATGAGCAGTTCTTC.

V and J are TRBV27 and TRBJ2-7, with 10 bases identical to TRBD2. This CDR3 region has 18 residues. Germline trimming cut 5 bases from V and 0 bases from J; bases unmatched to any gene: 13. Germline V gives CDR1 MNHEY, CDR2 SMNVEV (reference sequence). This CDR3 reads CASSLRRLAGGVSYEQYF. DNA of the CDR3: TGTGCCAGCAGTCTACGTCGACTAGCGGGCGGGGTCTCCTACGAGCAGTACTTC.

V is TRBV30 and J is TRBJ2-7; 7 nucleotides agree with TRBD2. From germline, CDR1 is GTSNPN and CDR2 SVGIG (reference sequence). The V gene end was trimmed by 0 bases and the J gene end by 0 bases; junction bases not matched to a gene: 8. The CDR3 runs to 16 residues. The CDR3 here is CAWSVRVAGPSYEQYF. The CDR3 DNA follows: TGTGCCTGGAGTGTACGGGTAGCGGGCCCCTCCTACGAGCAGTACTTC.

The rearrangement uses TRBV9 and TRBJ1-1; D remains ambiguous. V was clipped by 2 bases and J by 3 bases, with 11 bases between them. Germline CDR1 and CDR2: SGDLS and YYNGEE. The CDR3 loop spans 14 amino acids. The CDR3 loop is CASSVRLLDTEAFF. In DNA form, the CDR3 reads TGTGCCAGCAGCGTCCGCTTACTGGACACTGAAGCTTTCTTT.

This sequence joins TRBV25-1 and TRBJ1-1; D gene unclear. The CDR3 is 12 residues long. V dropped 2 bases and J dropped 11 bases, with 12 bases sitting between them. Germline V gives CDR1 MGHDK, CDR2 SYGVNS. The CDR3 spells CASSEGVWRAFF. CDR3 DNA sequence: TGTGCCAGCAGTGAAGGGGTATGGAGGGCTTTCTTT.

The chain couples TRBV10-1 to TRBJ1-5; 9 bases fit TRBD1. The CDR3 runs to 12 residues. J gave up 4 bases and V 10 bases, and 2 bases lay outside the gene matches. CDR1 is WNHNN, CDR2 SYGVQD, per germline (reference sequence). The CDR3 DNA follows: TGCGCCACAGGACAGGGGAATCAGCCCCAGCATTTT. Translated, it gives CATGQGNQPQHF.

The chain recombines TRBV7-9 with TRBJ1-2; 8 bases fit TRBD1. Germline V gene lookup returns CDR1 SEHNR and CDR2 FQNEAQ (reference sequence). The V and J ends lost 5 bases and 4 bases, in that order; junction bases with no gene match: 12. The CDR3 totals 16 residues. For the CDR3, the DNA is TGTGCCAGCAGCCCTGAAATGACAGGGGCCACCTATGGCTACACCTTC. It yields the protein CASSPEMTGATYGYTF.

CDR3 DNA: TGTGCCAGCAGCGTAGGACAAGACACTGAAGCTTTCTTT. It codes for CASSVGQDTEAFF. The J gene is TRBJ1-1, the V gene TRBV9; D not certain. V was trimmed by 0 bases and J by 3 bases, leaving 6 bases between them. Germline loops: CDR1 SGDLS, CDR2 YYNGEE. This CDR3 has 13 amino acids.

This clone has a handful of counts. DNA for the CDR3: TGTGCCAGCAGCTTAGTCACAGGGGACAATGAGCAGTTCTTC. Translation gives CASSLVTGDNEQFF. The genes are TRBV7-2 and TRBJ2-1; 7 bases fit TRBD1. The CDR3 consists of 14 residues. CDR1 SGHTA and CDR2 FQGNSA come from the germline V gene. V lost 1 base and J lost 5; bases outside the gene matches: 2.

V usage is TRBV2 and J usage is TRBJ2-3, with D maybe TRBD2 (6 bases). The V end was cut by 2 bases, the J end by 2 bases, with 20 bases between. CDR3 length: 18 residues. Looked up from germline, CDR1 is SNHLY and CDR2 is FYNNEI. CDR3 sequence reads: CASSEFAAGGAHTDTQYF. The CDR3 DNA is TGTGCCAGCAGTGAATTCGCAGCGGGCGGGGCGCACACAGATACGCAGTATTTT.